This T cell receptor beta chain is from a study of T cells in Graves' hyperthyroidism and ophthalmopathy. This CDR3 spans 16 amino acids. V lost 4 bases and J lost 7, with 22 bases in between. CDR1 and CDR2 (germline): SQVTM, ANQGSEA. Amplified TCR beta CDR3 regions derived from RNA transcripts. A first-round RT-PCR of the TCR CDR3 used the HTBI primer set. Via MiXCR, TCRdb re-called the multiplex PCR reads, giving one row per CDR3 protein. The profile shows about 340,000 distinct CDR3 sequences, over 20% of them singletons. PBMCs were derived from 9.5 to 10 ml fresh peripheral blood. This clonotype was counted at least ten times.

The clonotype was recovered from a woman in her forties or fifties with Graves' hyperthyroidism. The source material was blood. The V gene is TRBV29-1, the J gene TRBJ2-2, with D possibly TRBD2 on 6 matching bases. The CDR3 spells CSVGYSGDEEHGELFF. The CDR3, as DNA: TGCAGCGTTGGGTACTCGGGGGACGAGGAACACGGGGAGCTGTTTTTT.